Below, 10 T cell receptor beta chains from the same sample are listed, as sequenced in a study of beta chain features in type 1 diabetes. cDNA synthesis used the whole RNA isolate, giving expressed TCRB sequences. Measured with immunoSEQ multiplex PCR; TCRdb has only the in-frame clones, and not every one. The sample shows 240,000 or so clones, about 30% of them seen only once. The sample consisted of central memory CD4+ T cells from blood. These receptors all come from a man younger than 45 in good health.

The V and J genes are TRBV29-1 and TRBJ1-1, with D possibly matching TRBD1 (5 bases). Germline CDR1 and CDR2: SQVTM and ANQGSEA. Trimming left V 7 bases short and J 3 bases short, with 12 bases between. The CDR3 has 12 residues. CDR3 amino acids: CSGLGRDTEAFF. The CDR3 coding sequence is TGCAGCGGCCTGGGACGGGACACTGAAGCTTTCTTT. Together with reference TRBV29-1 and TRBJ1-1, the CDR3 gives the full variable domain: SAVISQKPSRDICQRGTSLTIQCQVDSQVTMMFWYRQQPGQSLTLIATANQGSEATYESGFVIDKFPISRPNLTFSTLTVSNMSPEDSSIYLCSGLGRDTEAFFGQGTRLTVV.

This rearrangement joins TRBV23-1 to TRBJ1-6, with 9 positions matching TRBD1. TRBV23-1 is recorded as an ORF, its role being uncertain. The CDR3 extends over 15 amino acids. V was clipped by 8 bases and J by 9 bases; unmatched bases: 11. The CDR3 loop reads CASVSYRGRSSPLHF. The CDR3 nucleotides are TGCGCCAGCGTATCATACAGGGGGCGAAGTTCACCCCTCCACTTT.

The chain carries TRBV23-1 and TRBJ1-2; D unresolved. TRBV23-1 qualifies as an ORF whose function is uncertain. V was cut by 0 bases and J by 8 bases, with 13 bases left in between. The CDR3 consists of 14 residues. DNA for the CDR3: TGCGCCAGCAGTCAATCCGCGGGCCGGCCAGGCTACACCTTC. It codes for CASSQSAGRPGYTF.

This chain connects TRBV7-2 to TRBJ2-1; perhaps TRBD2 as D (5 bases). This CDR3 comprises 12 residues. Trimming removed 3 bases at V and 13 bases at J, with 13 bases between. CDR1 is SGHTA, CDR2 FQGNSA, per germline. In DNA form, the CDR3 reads TGTGCCAGCAGCTTTGGAGGACGGAACCAGTTCTTC. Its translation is CASSFGGRNQFF.

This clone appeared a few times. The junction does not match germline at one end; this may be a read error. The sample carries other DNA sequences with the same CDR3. The CDR3 DNA follows: TGTGCCAGCAGCCTAGCGGTTTTAGCCAAAAACATTCAGTACTTC. Protein product: CASSLAVLAKNIQYF. V gene TRBV7-2 combines with J gene TRBJ2-4, with 7 bases identical to TRBD2. Looked up from germline, CDR1 is SGHTA and CDR2 is FQGNSA. The CDR3 is 15 residues long.

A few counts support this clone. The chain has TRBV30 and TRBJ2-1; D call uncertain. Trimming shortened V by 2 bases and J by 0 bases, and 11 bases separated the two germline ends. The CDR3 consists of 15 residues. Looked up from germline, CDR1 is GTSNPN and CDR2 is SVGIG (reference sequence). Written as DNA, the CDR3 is TGTGCCTGGAGTCCCCCTCTGGGCTCCTACAATGAGCAGTTCTTC. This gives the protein CAWSPPLGSYNEQFF.

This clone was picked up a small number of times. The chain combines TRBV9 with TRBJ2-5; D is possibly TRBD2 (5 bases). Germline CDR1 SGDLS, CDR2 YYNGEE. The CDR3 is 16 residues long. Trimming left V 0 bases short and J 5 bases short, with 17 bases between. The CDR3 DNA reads TGTGCCAGCAGCGTAGCACCTTCGGGGAGCGGCGAGACCCAGTACTTC. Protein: CASSVAPSGSGETQYF.

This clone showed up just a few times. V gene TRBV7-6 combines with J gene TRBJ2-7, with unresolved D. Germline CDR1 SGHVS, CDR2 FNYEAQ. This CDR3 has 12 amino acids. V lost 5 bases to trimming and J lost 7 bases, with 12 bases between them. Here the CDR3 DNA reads TGTGCCAGCAGCCCCCGAGACTCTGAGCAGTACTTC. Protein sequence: CASSPRDSEQYF.

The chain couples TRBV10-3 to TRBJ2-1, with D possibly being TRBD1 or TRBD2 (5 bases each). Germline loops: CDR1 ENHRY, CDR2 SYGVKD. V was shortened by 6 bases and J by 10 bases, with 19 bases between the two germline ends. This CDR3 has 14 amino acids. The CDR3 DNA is TGTGCCATCAGGCCGACGGACTCGGGGCACGAGCAGTTCTTC. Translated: CAIRPTDSGHEQFF.

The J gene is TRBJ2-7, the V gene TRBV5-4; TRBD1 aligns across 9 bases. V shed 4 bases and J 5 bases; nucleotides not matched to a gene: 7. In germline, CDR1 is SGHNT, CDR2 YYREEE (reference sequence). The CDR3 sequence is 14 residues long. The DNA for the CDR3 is TGTGCCAGCAGCGCGGGGGACAGGGCCCACGAGCAGTACTTC. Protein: CASSAGDRAHEQYF.